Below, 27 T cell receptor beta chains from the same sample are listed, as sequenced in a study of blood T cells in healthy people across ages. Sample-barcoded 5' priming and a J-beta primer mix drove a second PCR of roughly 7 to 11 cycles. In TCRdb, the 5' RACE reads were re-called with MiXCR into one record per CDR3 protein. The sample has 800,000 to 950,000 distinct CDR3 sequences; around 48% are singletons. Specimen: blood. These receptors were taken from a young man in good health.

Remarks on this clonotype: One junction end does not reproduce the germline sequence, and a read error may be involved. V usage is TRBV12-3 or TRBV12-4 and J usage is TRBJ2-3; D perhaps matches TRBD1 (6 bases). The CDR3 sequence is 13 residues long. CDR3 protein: CASSFRQTGTQYF. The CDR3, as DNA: TGTGCCAGCAGTTTCAGACAGACAGGTACGCAGTATTTT.

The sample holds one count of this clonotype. The CDR3 DNA sequence: TGTGCCAGCAGTGTCTTGACAGGGGTGATAACTGAAGCTTTCTTT. Translating gives CASSVLTGVITEAFF. The chain employs TRBV27 and TRBJ1-1; 8 bases match TRBD1. The CDR3 is made up of 15 amino acids. Losses at the gene ends were 5 bases for V and 5 bases for J; bases not matched to a gene: 10. Germline assignment: CDR1 MNHEY and CDR2 SMNVEV (reference sequence).

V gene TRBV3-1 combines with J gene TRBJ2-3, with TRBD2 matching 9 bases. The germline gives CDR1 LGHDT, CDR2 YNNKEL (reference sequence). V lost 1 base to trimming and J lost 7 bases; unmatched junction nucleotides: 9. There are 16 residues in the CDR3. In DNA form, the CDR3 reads TGTGCCAGCAGCCAAGTAGGAGCGGGGGGTGGGAATACGCAGTATTTT. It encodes CASSQVGAGGGNTQYF.

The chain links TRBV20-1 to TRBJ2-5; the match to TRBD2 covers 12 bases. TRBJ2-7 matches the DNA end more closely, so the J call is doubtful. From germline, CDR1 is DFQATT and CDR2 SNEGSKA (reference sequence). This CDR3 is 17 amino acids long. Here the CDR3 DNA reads TGCAGTGCCCCCACCCCGGGACTAGCGGGCCTAGCCTACGAGCAGTACTTC. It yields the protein CSAPTPGLAGLAYEQYF.

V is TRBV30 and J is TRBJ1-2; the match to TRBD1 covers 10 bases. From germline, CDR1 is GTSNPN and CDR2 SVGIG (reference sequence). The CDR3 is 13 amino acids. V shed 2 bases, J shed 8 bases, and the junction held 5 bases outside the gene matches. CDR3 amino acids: CAWSRDRGGGYTF. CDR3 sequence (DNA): TGTGCCTGGAGTAGGGACAGGGGAGGCGGCTACACCTTC.

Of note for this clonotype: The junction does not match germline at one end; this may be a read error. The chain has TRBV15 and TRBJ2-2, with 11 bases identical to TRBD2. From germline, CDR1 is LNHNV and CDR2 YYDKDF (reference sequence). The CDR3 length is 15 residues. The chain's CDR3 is CAASGLAGNTGELFF. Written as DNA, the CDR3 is TGTGCCGCCAGCGGACTAGCGGGGAACACCGGGGAGCTGTTTTTT.

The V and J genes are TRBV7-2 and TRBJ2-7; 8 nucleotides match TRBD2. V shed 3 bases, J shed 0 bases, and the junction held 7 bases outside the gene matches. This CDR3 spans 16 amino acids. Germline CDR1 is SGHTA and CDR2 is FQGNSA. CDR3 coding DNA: TGTGCCAGCAGCTTGGGCCGGGGGGGAAGCTCCTACGAGCAGTACTTC. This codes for CASSLGRGGSSYEQYF.

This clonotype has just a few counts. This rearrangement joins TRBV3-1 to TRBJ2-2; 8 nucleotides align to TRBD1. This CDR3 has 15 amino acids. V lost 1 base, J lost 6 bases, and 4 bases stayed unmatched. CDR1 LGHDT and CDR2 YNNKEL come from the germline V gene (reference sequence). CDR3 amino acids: CASSQGDRTSGELFF. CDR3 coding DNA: TGTGCCAGCAGCCAAGGGGACAGGACCTCCGGGGAGCTGTTTTTT.

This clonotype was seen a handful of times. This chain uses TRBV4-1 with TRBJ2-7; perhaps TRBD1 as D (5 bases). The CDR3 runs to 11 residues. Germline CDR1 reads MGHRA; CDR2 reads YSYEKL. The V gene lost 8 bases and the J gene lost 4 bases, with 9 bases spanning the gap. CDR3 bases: TGCGCCAGCGGACCAGGGTACGAGCAGTACTTC. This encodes CASGPGYEQYF.

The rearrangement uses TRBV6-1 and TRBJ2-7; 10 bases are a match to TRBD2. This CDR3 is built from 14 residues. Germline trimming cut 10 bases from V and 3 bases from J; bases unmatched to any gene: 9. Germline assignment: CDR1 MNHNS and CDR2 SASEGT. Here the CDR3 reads CATHEPSGSYEQYF. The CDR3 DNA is TGTGCCACCCACGAACCTAGCGGGAGCTACGAGCAGTACTTC.

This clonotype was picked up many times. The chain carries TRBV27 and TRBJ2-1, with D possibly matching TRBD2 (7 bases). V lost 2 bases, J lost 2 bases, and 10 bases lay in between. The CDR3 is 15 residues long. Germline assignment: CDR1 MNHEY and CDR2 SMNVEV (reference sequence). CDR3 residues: CASSLRGGTYNEQFF. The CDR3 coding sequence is TGTGCCAGCAGTTTAAGGGGGGGGACCTACAATGAGCAGTTCTTC.

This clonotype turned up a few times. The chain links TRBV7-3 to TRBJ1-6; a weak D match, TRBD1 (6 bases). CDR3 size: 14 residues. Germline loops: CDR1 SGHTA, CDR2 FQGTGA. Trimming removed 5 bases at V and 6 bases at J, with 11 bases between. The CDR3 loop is CASSPGVSNSPLHF. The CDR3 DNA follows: TGTGCCAGCAGCCCAGGGGTCTCTAATTCACCCCTCCACTTT.

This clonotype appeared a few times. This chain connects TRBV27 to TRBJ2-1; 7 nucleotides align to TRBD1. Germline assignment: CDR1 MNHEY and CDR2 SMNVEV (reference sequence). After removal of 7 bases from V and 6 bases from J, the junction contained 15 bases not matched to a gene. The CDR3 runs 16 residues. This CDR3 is CASTYVRDSRVNEQFF. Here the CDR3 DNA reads TGTGCCAGCACCTATGTCCGGGACAGCCGGGTCAATGAGCAGTTCTTC.

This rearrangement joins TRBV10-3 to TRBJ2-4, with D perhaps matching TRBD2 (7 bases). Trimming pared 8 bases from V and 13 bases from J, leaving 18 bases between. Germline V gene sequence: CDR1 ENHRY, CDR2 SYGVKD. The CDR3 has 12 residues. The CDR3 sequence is CAIPTQGGGQYF. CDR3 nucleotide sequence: TGTGCCATCCCAACGCAGGGAGGGGGGCAGTACTTC.

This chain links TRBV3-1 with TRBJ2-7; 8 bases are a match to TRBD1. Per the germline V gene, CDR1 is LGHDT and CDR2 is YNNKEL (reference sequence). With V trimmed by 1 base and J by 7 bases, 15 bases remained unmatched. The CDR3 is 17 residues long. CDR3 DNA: TGTGCCAGCAGCCAAGCTTATCCGGGACAGGCTACAAGGGAGCAGTACTTC. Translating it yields CASSQAYPGQATREQYF.

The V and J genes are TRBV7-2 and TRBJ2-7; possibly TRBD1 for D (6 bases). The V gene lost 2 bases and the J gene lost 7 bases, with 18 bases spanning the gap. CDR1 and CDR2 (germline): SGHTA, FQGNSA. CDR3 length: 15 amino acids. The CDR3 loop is CASSLTGTRYNEQYF. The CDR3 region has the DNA TGTGCCAGCAGCTTAACCGGGACACGTTACAATGAGCAGTACTTC.

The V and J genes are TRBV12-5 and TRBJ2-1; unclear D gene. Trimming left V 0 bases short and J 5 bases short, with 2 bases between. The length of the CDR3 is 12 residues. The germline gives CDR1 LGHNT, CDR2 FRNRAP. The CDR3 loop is CASGLVDNEQFF. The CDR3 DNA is TGTGCTAGTGGTTTGGTAGACAATGAGCAGTTCTTC.

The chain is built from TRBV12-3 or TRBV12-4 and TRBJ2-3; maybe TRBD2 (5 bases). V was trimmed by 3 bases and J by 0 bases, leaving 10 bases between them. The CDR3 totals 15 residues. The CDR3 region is CASSFRRGSTDTQYF. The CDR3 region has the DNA TGTGCCAGCAGTTTTCGAAGAGGGAGCACAGATACGCAGTATTTT.

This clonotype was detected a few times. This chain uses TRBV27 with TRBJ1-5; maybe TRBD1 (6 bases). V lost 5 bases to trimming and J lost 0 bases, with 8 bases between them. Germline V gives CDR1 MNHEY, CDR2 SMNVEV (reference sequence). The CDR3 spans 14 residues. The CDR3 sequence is CASSGRGSNQPQHF. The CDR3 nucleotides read TGTGCCAGCAGTGGCAGGGGTAGCAATCAGCCCCAGCATTTT.

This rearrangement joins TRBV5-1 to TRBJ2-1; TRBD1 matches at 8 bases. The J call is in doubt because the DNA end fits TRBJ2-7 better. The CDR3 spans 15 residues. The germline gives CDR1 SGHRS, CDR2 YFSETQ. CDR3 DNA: TGCGCCAGCAGCTCCCAAACAGGGGGATCCTACGAGCAGTACTTC. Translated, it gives CASSSQTGGSYEQYF.

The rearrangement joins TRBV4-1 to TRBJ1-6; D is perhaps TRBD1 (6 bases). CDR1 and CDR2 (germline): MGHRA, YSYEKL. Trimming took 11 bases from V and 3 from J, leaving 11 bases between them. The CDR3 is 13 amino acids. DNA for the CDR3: TGCGCCGGAGGACAGTTCTATAATTCACCCCTCCACTTT. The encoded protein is CAGGQFYNSPLHF.

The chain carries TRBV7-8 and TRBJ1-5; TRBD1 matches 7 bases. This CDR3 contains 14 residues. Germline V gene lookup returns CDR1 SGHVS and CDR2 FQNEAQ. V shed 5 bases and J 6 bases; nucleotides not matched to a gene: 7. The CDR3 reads CASSPQGPSQPQHF. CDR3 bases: TGTGCCAGCAGCCCACAGGGGCCAAGTCAGCCCCAGCATTTT.

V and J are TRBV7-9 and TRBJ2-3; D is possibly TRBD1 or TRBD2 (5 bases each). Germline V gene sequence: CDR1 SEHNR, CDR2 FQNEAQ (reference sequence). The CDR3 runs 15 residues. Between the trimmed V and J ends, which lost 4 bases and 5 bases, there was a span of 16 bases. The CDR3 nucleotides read TGTGCCAGCAGCTCGAGGGACCTAGTAGGAGATACGCAGTATTTT. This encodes CASSSRDLVGDTQYF.

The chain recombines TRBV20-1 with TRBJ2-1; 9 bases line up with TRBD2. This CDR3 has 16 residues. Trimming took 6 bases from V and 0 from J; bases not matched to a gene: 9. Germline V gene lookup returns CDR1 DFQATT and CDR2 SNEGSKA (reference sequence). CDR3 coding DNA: TGCAGTGCGGCTAGCGGGGCTCACTCCTCCTACAATGAGCAGTTCTTC. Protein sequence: CSAASGAHSSYNEQFF.

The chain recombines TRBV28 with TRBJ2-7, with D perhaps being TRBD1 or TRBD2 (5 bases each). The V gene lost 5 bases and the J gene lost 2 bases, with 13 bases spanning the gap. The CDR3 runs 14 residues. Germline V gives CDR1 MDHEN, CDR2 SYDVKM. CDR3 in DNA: TGTGCCAGCAGTAGTGGGGGATCCACCTACGAGCAGTACTTC. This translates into CASSSGGSTYEQYF.

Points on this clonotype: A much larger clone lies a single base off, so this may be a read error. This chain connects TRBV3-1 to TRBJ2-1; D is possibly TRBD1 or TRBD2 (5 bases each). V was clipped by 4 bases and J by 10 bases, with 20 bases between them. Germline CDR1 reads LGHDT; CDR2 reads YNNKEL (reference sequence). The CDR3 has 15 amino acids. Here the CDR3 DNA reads TGTGCCAGCAGCCCGTCAGGGACCTACCGTAAAGAGCAGTTCTTC. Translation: CASSPSGTYRKEQFF.

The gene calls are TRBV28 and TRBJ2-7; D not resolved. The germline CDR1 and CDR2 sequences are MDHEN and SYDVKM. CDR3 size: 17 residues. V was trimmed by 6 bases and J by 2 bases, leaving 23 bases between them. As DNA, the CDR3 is TGTGCCAGCAGGAGTCCTTCTGACCGATATAATGCCTACGAGCAGTACTTC. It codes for CASRSPSDRYNAYEQYF. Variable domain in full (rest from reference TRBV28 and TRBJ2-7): DVKVTQSSRYLVKRTGEKVFLECVQDMDHENMFWYRQDPGLGLRLIYFSYDVKMKEKGDIPEGYSVSREKKERFSLILESASTNQTSMYLCASRSPSDRYNAYEQYFGPGTRLTVT.